The 12 T cell receptor beta chains below all came from one sample that was sequenced in a study of shared T cell receptors in the human thymus. Measured with immunoSEQ multiplex PCR; TCRdb has only the in-frame clones, and not every one. The table records 500,000 to 750,000 clones, around 87% of them present only once. These data were likewise used in another study, on human thymus T cells.

Material for sequencing was thymocytes. Receptors originate from a boy in the first two years of life with a congenital heart defect.

This sequence joins TRBV19 and TRBJ1-5; D may be TRBD1 (6 bases). CDR3 size: 15 residues. CDR1 and CDR2 (germline): LNHDA, SQIVND (reference sequence). Trimming shortened V by 0 bases and J by 10 bases, and 16 bases separated the two germline ends. CDR3 nucleotide sequence: TGTGCCAGTAGTATAGATAAGGACAGCAGAAGCCCCCAGCATTTT. As protein: CASSIDKDSRSPQHF.

The chain joins TRBV7-2 to TRBJ2-3; 12 nucleotides agree with TRBD2. The CDR3 length is 18 residues. V trimming: 6 bases; J trimming: 2 bases; junction bases outside the gene matches: 12. CDR1 SGHTA and CDR2 FQGNSA come from the germline V gene. The CDR3 DNA is TGTGCCAGCAGTTCCGGGACTAGCGGGTACAACTTCACAGATACGCAGTATTTT. Its protein is CASSSGTSGYNFTDTQYF. Drawing the rest from reference TRBV7-2 and TRBJ2-3, the complete variable domain is GAGVSQSPSNKVTEKGKDVELRCDPISGHTALYWYRQSLGQGLEFLIYFQGNSAPDKSGLPSDRFSAERTGGSVSTLTIQRTQQEDSAVYLCASSSGTSGYNFTDTQYFGPGTRLTVL.

The gene calls are TRBV30 and TRBJ2-7, with 12 bases lining up with TRBD1. The germline V gene encodes CDR1 GTSNPN and CDR2 SVGIG (reference sequence). The CDR3 is made up of 18 amino acids. The trim removed 3 bases at V and 2 bases at J, leaving 14 bases unmatched. The CDR3 nucleotides are TGTGCCTGGAGATGTTTGGGACAGGGGGCCCATCCAACCTACGAGCAGTACTTC. Translation: CAWRCLGQGAHPTYEQYF.

This chain joins TRBV28 and TRBJ1-4; D perhaps matches TRBD1 (5 bases). This CDR3 region has 19 residues. The V gene's germline CDR1 is MDHEN and CDR2 SYDVKM. The ends were cut back, 3 bases at V and 1 base at J, with 21 bases in the middle. This CDR3 is CASSFRAGIGVGTNEKLFF. The DNA for the CDR3 is TGTGCCAGCAGTTTCAGGGCAGGGATCGGCGTTGGAACTAATGAAAAACTGTTTTTT. The full variable domain, its missing parts supplied by reference TRBV28 and TRBJ1-4, is DVKVTQSSRYLVKRTGEKVFLECVQDMDHENMFWYRQDPGLGLRLIYFSYDVKMKEKGDIPEGYSVSREKKERFSLILESASTNQTSMYLCASSFRAGIGVGTNEKLFFGSGTQLSVL.

This clone was seen only a few times. The junction departs from germline at one end; a sequencing error may be responsible. The chain couples TRBV18 to TRBJ2-7; TRBD2 aligns across 9 bases. This CDR3 has 17 residues. Germline values: CDR1 KGHSH, CDR2 LQKENI. This CDR3 is CASSPLWAPSGAYEQYF. In nucleotides, the CDR3 is TGTGCCAGCTCACCACTATGGGCCCCTAGCGGGGCCTACGAACAGTACTTC.

This clone came up once. This chain connects TRBV7-2 to TRBJ2-7; D may be TRBD2 (6 bases). The V and J ends lost 4 bases and 5 bases respectively, with 21 bases between them. In germline, CDR1 is SGHTA, CDR2 FQGNSA. The CDR3 is 16 amino acids. This chain's CDR3 is CASSSRWAGRPDEQYF. The CDR3 coding sequence is TGTGCCAGCAGCTCGAGATGGGCCGGGAGACCCGACGAGCAGTACTTC.

The V and J genes are TRBV5-6 and TRBJ2-2, with 14 bases aligning to TRBD2. The CDR3 length is 18 residues. The junction had 6 bases not matched to a gene; V was cut back by 0 bases and J by 5 bases. Germline CDR1 reads SGHDT; CDR2 reads YYEEEE. The CDR3: CASSLAGTSGGSTGELFF. Written as DNA, the CDR3 is TGTGCCAGCAGCTTGGCGGGGACTAGCGGGGGAAGTACCGGGGAGCTGTTTTTT.

The CDR3: CASSLGRTGGKYEQYF. In DNA form, the CDR3 reads TGTGCCAGCAGCTTAGGACGGACAGGGGGCAAATACGAGCAGTACTTC. This chain links TRBV7-6 with TRBJ2-7; TRBD1 matches 11 bases. This CDR3 is built from 16 residues. The junction had 6 bases not matched to a gene; V was cut back by 1 base and J by 4 bases. Germline V gene sequence: CDR1 SGHVS, CDR2 FNYEAQ.

The genes are TRBV19 and TRBJ1-2, with D perhaps matching TRBD1 (6 bases). The V end lost 4 bases, the J end lost 2 bases, and 17 bases lay between the germline ends. Germline V gives CDR1 LNHDA, CDR2 SQIVND (reference sequence). This CDR3 is 16 amino acids long. CDR3 region: CASSKNSGTGNYGYTF. The CDR3 DNA sequence: TGTGCCAGTAGTAAGAACTCAGGAACAGGGAACTATGGCTACACCTTC.

The gene calls are TRBV2 and TRBJ2-1; 13 bases align to TRBD2. Trimming cost V 7 bases and J 7 bases; bases outside gene matches: 4. The CDR3 spans 14 residues. Germline CDR1 SNHLY, CDR2 FYNNEI. The CDR3 DNA reads as TGTGCCAGCAACACGGGACTAGCGGGAAATGAGCAGTTCTTC. Its protein is CASNTGLAGNEQFF.

This chain uses TRBV7-6 with TRBJ2-7; 11 positions match TRBD2. The CDR3 is made up of 16 amino acids. Germline CDR1 and CDR2: SGHVS and FNYEAQ. V dropped 0 bases and J dropped 4; count of bases not matched to a gene: 5. The CDR3 bases are TGTGCCAGCAGCTTAGCCCGGACTAGCGGGCTTTACGAGCAGTACTTC. Protein product: CASSLARTSGLYEQYF.

The rearrangement joins TRBV18 to TRBJ2-5; 10 nucleotides match TRBD2. Germline values: CDR1 KGHSH, CDR2 LQKENI. This CDR3 has 18 amino acids. Trimming took 3 bases from V and 5 from J; bases not matched to a gene: 15. The CDR3 DNA reads TGTGCCAGCTCACCCAACAACCTACAACCGGGACTAGCGGAGACCCAGTACTTC. Its translation: CASSPNNLQPGLAETQYF.